This T cell receptor (beta chain) was obtained from a study of blood T cell repertoires in COVID-19. Study information: Some COVID-19 samples were acute and others convalescent; all came from the United States, Italy and Spain. From T cells, B-cell-depleted T cells, or PBMCs came the material, which was cDNA or gDNA.

Original handling: Scientists estimated how many nucleated cells there were by amplifying reference gene primers. Measured with immunoSEQ multiplex PCR; TCRdb has only the in-frame clones, and not every one. The V and J calls and clone size were taken over from that table, and D and trimming were inferred from the DNA. The repertoire holds about 300,000 clones, with 87% as singletons. The origin of this receptor is a man aged 18 to 29 with active or convalescent COVID-19. Material: peripheral blood.

In DNA form, the CDR3 reads TGTGCCAGCAGCTTGACGGGGGATTACACCGGGGAGCTGTTTTTT. Protein: CASSLTGDYTGELFF. The rearrangement uses TRBV11-2 and TRBJ2-2; TRBD2 might be the D (6 bases). This CDR3 comprises 15 residues. Trimming shortened V by 3 bases and J by 3 bases, and 11 bases separated the two germline ends. The germline V gene has CDR1 SGHAT and CDR2 FQNNGV.